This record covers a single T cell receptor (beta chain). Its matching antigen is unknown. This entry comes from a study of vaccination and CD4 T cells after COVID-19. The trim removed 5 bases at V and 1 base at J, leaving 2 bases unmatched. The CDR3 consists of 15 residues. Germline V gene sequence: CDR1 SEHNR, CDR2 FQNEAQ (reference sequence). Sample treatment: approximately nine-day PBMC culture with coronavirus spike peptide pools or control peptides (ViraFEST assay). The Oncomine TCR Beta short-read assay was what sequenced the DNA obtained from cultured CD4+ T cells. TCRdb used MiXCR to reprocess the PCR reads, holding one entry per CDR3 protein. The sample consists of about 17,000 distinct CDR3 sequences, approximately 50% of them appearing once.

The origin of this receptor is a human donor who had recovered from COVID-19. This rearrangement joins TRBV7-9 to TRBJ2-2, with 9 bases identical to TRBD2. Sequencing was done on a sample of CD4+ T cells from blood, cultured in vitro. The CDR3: CASSRLAVNTGELFF. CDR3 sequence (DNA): TGTGCCAGCAGCCGACTAGCGGTGAACACCGGGGAGCTGTTTTTT.